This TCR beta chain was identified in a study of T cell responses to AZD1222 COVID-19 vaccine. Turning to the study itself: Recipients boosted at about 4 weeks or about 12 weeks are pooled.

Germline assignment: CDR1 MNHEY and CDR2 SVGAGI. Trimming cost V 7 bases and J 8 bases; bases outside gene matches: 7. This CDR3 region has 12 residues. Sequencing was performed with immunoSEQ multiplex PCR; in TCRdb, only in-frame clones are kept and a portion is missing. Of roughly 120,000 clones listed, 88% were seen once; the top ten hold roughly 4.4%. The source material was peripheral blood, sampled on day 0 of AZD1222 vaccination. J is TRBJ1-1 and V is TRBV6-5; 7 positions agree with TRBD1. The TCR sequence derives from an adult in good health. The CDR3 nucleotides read TGTGCCAGCACCTCGACAGGGAGGGAAGCTTTCTTT. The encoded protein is CASTSTGREAFF.